In its sample, the clone carrying this T cell receptor beta chain was seen many times. The sample comes from a study of human T cells and chemical hapten exposure. Whole-study context: Patients' scalps got diphenylcyclopropenone weekly throughout the roughly 25-week study.

The CDR3 covers 21 residues. Per the germline V gene, CDR1 is SNHLY and CDR2 is FYNNEI. After removal of 2 bases from V and 5 bases from J, the junction contained 20 bases not matched to a gene. Described time point: patch test 1, 2 weeks after DPC sensitization. Treatment noted: therapeutic diphenylcyclopropenone sensitization with weekly scalp DPC. Blood collection happened ahead of applying each patch test. Unique molecular identifiers were affixed to discrete cDNA molecules within the library. TCRdb re-derived calls from the RACE reads in MiXCR, one entry per CDR3 protein. The table has about 360,000 distinct CDR3 sequences, nearly 5% seen once; the top ten hold about 2.1%.

The sample consisted of whole blood, taken in connection with sensitization to the hapten diphenylcyclopropenone (DPC). The V call is TRBV2, the J call TRBJ2-1; 11 bases fit TRBD2. The origin of this receptor is a woman aged 45-60 years with alopecia areata. Some clones in this sample may be carry-over from other donors' samples. The CDR3 sequence is CASSESPMQALLAGGHNEQFF. For the CDR3, the DNA is TGTGCCAGCAGTGAATCCCCTATGCAGGCCCTCCTAGCGGGGGGCCACAATGAGCAGTTCTTC.